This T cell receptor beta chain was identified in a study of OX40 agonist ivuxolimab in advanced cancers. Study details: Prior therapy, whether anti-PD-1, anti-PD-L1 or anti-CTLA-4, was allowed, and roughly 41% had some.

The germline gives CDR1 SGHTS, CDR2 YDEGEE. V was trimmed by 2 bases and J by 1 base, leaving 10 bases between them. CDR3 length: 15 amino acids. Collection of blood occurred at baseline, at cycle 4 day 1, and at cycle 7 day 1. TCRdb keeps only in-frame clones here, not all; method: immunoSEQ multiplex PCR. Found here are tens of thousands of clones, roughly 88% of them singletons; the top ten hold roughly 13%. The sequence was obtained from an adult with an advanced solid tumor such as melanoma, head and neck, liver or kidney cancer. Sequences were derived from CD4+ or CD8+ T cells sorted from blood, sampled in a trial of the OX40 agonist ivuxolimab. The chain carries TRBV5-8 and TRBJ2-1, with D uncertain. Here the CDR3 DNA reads TGTGCCAGCAGCTTCAGACGGAAATCCTACAATGAGCAGTTCTTC. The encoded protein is CASSFRRKSYNEQFF.